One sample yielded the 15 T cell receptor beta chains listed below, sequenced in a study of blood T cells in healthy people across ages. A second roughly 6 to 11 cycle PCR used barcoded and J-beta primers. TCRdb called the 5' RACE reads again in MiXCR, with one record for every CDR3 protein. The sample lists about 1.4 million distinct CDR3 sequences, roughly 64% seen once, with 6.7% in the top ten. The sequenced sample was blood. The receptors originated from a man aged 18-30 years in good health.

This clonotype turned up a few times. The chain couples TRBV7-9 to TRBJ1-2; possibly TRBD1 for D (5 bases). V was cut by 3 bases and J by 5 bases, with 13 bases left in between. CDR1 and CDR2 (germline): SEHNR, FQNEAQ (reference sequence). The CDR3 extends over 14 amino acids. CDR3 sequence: CASSLGDGLYGYTF. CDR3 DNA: TGTGCCAGCAGCTTGGGGGACGGACTTTATGGCTACACCTTC.

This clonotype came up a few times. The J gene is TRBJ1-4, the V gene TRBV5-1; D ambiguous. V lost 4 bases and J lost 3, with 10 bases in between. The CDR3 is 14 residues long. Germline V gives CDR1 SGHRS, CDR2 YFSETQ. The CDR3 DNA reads TGCGCCAGCAGCGACCGGGCCTCTAATGAAAAACTGTTTTTT. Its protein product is CASSDRASNEKLFF. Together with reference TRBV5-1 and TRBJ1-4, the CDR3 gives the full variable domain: KAGVTQTPRYLIKTRGQQVTLSCSPISGHRSVSWYQQTPGQGLQFLFEYFSETQRNKGNFPGRFSGRQFSNSRSEMNVSTLELGDSALYLCASSDRASNEKLFFGSGTQLSVL.

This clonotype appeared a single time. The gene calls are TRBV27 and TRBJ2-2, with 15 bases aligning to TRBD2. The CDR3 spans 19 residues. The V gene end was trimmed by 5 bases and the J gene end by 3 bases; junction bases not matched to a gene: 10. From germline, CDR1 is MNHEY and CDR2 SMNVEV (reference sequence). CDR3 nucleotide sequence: TGTGCCAGCAGTATAAGCGGGACTAGCGGGGGGATTGACACCGGGGAGCTGTTTTTT. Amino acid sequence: CASSISGTSGGIDTGELFF.

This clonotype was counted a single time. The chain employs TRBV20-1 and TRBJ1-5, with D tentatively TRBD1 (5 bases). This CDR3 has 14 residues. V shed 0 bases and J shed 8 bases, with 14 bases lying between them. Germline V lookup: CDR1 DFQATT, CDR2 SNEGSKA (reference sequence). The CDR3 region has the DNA TGCAGTGCTAGAGATTCCGGGGGAAGTGAGCCCCAGCATTTT. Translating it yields CSARDSGGSEPQHF.

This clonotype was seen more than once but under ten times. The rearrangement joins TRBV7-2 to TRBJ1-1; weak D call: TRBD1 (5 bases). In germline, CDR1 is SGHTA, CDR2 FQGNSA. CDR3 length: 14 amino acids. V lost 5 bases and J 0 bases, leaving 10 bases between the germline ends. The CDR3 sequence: CASSPGGMNTEAFF. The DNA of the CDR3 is TGTGCCAGCAGCCCCGGGGGAATGAACACTGAAGCTTTCTTT. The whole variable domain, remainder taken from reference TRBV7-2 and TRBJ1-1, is GAGVSQSPSNKVTEKGKDVELRCDPISGHTALYWYRQSLGQGLEFLIYFQGNSAPDKSGLPSDRFSAERTGGSVSTLTIQRTQQEDSAVYLCASSPGGMNTEAFFGQGTRLTVV.

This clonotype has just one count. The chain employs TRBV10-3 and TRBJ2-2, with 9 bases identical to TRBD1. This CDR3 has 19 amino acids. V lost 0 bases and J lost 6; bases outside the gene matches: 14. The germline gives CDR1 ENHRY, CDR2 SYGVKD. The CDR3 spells CAISESPVKTGTGSGELFF. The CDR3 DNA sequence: TGTGCCATCAGTGAGTCGCCGGTAAAAACCGGGACAGGGTCCGGGGAGCTGTTTTTT.

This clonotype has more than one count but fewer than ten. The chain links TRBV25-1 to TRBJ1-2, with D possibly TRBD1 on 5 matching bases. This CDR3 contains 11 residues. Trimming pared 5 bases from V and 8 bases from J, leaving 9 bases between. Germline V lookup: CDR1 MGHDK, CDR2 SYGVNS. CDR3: CASSSGQGYTF. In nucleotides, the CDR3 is TGTGCCAGCAGTTCAGGGCAAGGCTACACCTTC.

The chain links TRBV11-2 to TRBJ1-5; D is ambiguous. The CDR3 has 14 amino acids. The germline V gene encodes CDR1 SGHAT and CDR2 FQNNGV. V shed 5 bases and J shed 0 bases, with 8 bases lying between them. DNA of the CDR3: TGTGCCAGCAGCAGAGACGCTAGCAATCAGCCCCAGCATTTT. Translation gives CASSRDASNQPQHF.

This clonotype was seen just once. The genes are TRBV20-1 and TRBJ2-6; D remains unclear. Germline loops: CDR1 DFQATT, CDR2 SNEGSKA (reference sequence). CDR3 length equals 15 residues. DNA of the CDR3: TGCAACGAGGTACGGCTAAGCTCTGGGGCCAACGTCCTGACTTTC. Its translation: CNEVRLSSGANVLTF.

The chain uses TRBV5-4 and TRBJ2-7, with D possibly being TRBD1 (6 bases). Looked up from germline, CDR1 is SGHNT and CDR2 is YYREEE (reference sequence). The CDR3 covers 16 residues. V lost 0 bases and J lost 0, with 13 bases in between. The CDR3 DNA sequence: TGTGCCAGCAGCTTGGACAGGGAATCAAGCTCCTACGAGCAGTACTTC. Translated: CASSLDRESSSYEQYF.

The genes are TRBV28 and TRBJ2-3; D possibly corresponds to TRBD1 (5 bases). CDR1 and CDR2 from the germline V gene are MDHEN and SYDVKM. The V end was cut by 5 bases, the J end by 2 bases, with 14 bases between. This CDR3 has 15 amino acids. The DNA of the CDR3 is TGTGCCAGCAGTAAGAACAGGTTGTACACAGATACGCAGTATTTT. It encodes CASSKNRLYTDTQYF.

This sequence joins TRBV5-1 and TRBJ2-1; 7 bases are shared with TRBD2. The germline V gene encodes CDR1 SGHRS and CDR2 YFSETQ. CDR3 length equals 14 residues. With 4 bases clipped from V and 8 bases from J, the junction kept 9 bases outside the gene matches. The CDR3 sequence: CASSKSGMLDEQFF. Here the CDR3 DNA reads TGCGCCAGCAGCAAAAGCGGGATGTTGGATGAGCAGTTCTTC.

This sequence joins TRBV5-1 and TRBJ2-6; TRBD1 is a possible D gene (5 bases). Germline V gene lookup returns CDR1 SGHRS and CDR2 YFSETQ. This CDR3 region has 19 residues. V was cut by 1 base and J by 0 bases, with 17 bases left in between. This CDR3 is CASSLTGRVSSSGANVLTF. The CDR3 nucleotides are TGCGCCAGCAGCTTGACCGGCAGGGTATCAAGCTCTGGGGCCAACGTCCTGACTTTC.

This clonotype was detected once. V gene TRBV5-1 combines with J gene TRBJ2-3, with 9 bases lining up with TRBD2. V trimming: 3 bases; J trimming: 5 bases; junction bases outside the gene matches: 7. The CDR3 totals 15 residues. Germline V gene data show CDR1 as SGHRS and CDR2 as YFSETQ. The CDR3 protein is CASSSIAGEGDTQYF. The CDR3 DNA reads TGCGCCAGCAGCTCTATAGCGGGAGAAGGAGATACGCAGTATTTT.

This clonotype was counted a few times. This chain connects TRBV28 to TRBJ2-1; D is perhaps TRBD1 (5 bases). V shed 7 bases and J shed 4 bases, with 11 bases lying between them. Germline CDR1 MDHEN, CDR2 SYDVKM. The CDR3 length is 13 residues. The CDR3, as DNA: TGTGCCAGCACCATGGGGCGTTACAATGAGCAGTTCTTC. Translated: CASTMGRYNEQFF. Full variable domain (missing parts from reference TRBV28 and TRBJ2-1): DVKVTQSSRYLVKRTGEKVFLECVQDMDHENMFWYRQDPGLGLRLIYFSYDVKMKEKGDIPEGYSVSREKKERFSLILESASTNQTSMYLCASTMGRYNEQFFGPGTRLTVL.